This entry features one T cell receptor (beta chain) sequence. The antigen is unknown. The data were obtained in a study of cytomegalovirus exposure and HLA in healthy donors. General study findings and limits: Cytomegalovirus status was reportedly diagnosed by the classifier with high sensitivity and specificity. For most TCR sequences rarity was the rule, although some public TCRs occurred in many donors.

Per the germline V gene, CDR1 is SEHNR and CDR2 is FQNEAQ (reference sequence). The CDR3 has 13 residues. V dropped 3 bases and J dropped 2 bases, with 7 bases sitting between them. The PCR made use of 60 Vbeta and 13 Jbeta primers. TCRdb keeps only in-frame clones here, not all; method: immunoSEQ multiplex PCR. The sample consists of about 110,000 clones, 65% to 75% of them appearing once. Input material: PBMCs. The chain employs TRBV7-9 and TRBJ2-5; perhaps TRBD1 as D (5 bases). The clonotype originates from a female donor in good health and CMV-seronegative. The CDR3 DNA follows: TGTGCCAGCAGCTTGGACATACAAGAGACCCAGTACTTC. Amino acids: CASSLDIQETQYF.